This TCR beta chain appears in the sequencing data of a study of blood T cell repertoires in COVID-19. The wider study: The cDNA or gDNA used as material had been derived from T cells, B-cell-depleted T cells, or PBMCs.

The CDR3 is 14 residues long. V lost 3 bases to trimming and J lost 4 bases, with 12 bases between them. Germline V gene lookup returns CDR1 LNHDA and CDR2 SQIVND (reference sequence). Profiled with immunoSEQ multiplex PCR; TCRdb holds only in-frame clones, not every one. The table lists roughly 230,000 clones, approximately 88% of them singletons. The chain carries TRBV19 and TRBJ1-1; D remains ambiguous. Material: peripheral blood. The source is a man in his forties with acute or convalescent COVID-19. The CDR3 region has the DNA TGTGCCAGTAGTATTTACCGCGTCGGCACTGAAGCTTTCTTT. It translates to CASSIYRVGTEAFF.